This is a list of T cell receptor beta chains from one sample in a study of T cells in Graves' hyperthyroidism and ophthalmopathy. Each CDR3 protein is one row after TCRdb ran MiXCR on the multiplex PCR reads. The table lists roughly 290,000 distinct CDR3 sequences, 10% to 15% of them singletons. The sequencing sample was made of blood. These receptor sequences come from a young woman with Graves' hyperthyroidism that later progressed to Graves' ophthalmopathy. Each CDR3 is given with its conserved first and last residue. A D gene is named only where the DNA matches it firmly. Size tells how often a clone was seen (once, few, many) or the class of an expanded clone, and some rows leave it out.

>TRBJ2-6|NA|TRBV7-2|many
TGTGCCAGCAGCTTACGGGACTCTGGGGCCAACGTCCTGACTTTC
CASSLRDSGANVLTF
>TRBJ2-7|NA|TRBV30|many
TGTGCCTGGAGTGGTGGATTCGAGCAGTACTTC
CAWSGGFEQYF
>TRBJ2-3|TRBD2|TRBV20-1|NA
TGCAGTGCTAGCCCGGGGGGAGGGAGAGATACGCAGTATTTT
CSASPGGGRDTQYF
>TRBJ2-5|NA|TRBV20-1|many
TGCAGTGCTAGGGGGGGCTCCCTGGAGTACTTC
CSARGGSLEYF
>TRBJ2-5|TRBD1|TRBV6-1|many
TGTGCCAGTTCCCGGGACAGGGGGACCCAGTACTTC
CASSRDRGTQYF
>TRBJ2-5|TRBD1|TRBV18|NA
TGTGCCAGCTCACCGGGGACAGGGGTTACTGGGACCCAGTACTTC
CASSPGTGVTGTQYF
>TRBJ1-4|NA|TRBV20-1|many
TGCAGTGCTAGAGATGTAGGGAAGAGCGAAAAACTGTTTTTT
CSARDVGKSEKLFF
>TRBJ2-1|TRBD1|TRBV24-1|many
TGTGCCACCAGTGCCATGGACAGGGACAGGAATGAGCAGTTCTTC
CATSAMDRDRNEQFF
>TRBJ2-3|NA|TRBV7-9|few
TGTGCCAGCAGCTCTCCCCAGGCGATATCTAGCACAAATACGCAGTATTTT
CASSSPQAISSTNTQYF
>TRBJ2-3|NA|TRBV10-3|few
TGTGCCATCAGTGGGGAGGTTGGGAGAACAGATACGCAGTATTTT
CAISGEVGRTDTQYF
>TRBJ1-1|NA|TRBV2|few
TGTGCCAGCAGTGGGCAGTCGAACACTGAAGCTTTCTTT
CASSGQSNTEAFF
>TRBJ2-5|NA|TRBV4-3|few
TGCGCCAGCAGCCAAGCGTCGGGAATAGGGGAGACCCAGTACTTC
CASSQASGIGETQYF
>TRBJ2-6|TRBD2|TRBV4-3|NA
TGCGCCAGCAGCCAATCTTTAGCGGGAGGACTCTCTGGGGCCAACGTCCTGACTTTC
CASSQSLAGGLSGANVLTF
>TRBJ2-7|NA|TRBV20-1|NA
TGCAGTGCTAGAGCAAGGGACCGTTATGAGCAGTACTTC
CSARARDRYEQYF
>TRBJ1-1|NA|TRBV27|many
TGTGCCAGCAGTTTTGAGTTGGGGCTATGGACTTTCTTT
CASSFELGLWTFF
>TRBJ1-6|NA|TRBV27|once
TGTGCCAGCAGGGTGAGAGAAAAACATAATTCACCCCTCCACTTT
CASRVREKHNSPLHF
>TRBJ2-4|TRBD1|TRBV7-3|NA
TGCGCCAGCAGCATGACAGGGAATGGAAACATTCAGTACTTC
CASSMTGNGNIQYF
>TRBJ1-6|NA|TRBV9|few
TGTGCCAGCAGCCACAGGGATCGGAATTCACCCCTCCACTTT
CASSHRDRNSPLHF
>TRBJ2-7|NA|TRBV5-6|NA
TGTGCCAGCAGCTTGGTCTCGAGAACGGCCGAGCAGTACTTC
CASSLVSRTAEQYF
>TRBJ2-7|NA|TRBV25-1|once
TGTGCCAGCAGTGCGTACACCTACAATGAGCAGTACTTC
CASSAYTYNEQYF
>TRBJ2-6|NA|TRBV13|many
TGTGCCAGCAGCTTAGGGGTCGCTGGGGCCAACGTCCTGACTTTC
CASSLGVAGANVLTF
>TRBJ1-2|NA|TRBV4-3|many
TGCGCCAGCAGCCAAGTAACTCTAAACTATGGCTACACCTTC
CASSQVTLNYGYTF
>TRBJ1-1|NA|TRBV6-1|many
TGTGCCATCCGACTGGTTTCGACGAACACTGAAGCTTTCTTT
CAIRLVSTNTEAFF
>TRBJ1-5|NA|TRBV6-2/TRBV6-3|many
TGTGCCAGCAGTTACGCGGGGCCGACTTTGAAACCCCAGCATTTT
CASSYAGPTLKPQHF
>TRBJ1-1|NA|TRBV30|many
TGTGCCTGGACCCCGGGACAGAACACTGAAGCTTTCTTT
CAWTPGQNTEAFF
>TRBJ1-1|NA|TRBV7-9|many
TGTGCCAGCAGCTTAGCGCTTGGGGACTTCGACACTGAAGCTTTCTTT
CASSLALGDFDTEAFF
>TRBJ2-2|NA|TRBV20-1|few
TGCAGTGCTAGAGATTTAGGAAACACCGGGGAGCTGTTTTTT
CSARDLGNTGELFF
>TRBJ1-1|NA|TRBV11-2|many
TGTGCCAGCAGATCTTGGGACACTGAAGCTTTCTTT
CASRSWDTEAFF
>TRBJ2-7|TRBD1|TRBV18|NA
TGTGCCAGCTCAACGGGACAGCACTCCTACGAGCAGTACTTC
CASSTGQHSYEQYF
>TRBJ2-3|NA|TRBV27|many
TGTGCCAGCAGTTTACAGCTCCCCACAGATACGCAGTATTTT
CASSLQLPTDTQYF
>TRBJ2-7|TRBD1|TRBV27|many
TGTGCCAGCAGGATACGACAGGGGACCGACTACGAGCAGTACTTC
CASRIRQGTDYEQYF
>TRBJ1-1|NA|TRBV6-1|medium-sized
TGTGCCAGCAGTGAGATGGTGGAGTACACTGAAGCTTTCTTT
CASSEMVEYTEAFF
>TRBJ1-5|TRBD1|TRBV2|many
TGTGCCAGCAGTTTGACAGGGGACAGCAATCAGCCCCAGCATTTT
CASSLTGDSNQPQHF
>TRBJ2-1|NA|TRBV18|many
TGTGCCAGCTCCCGGACACCTTCCTACAATGAGCAGTTCTTC
CASSRTPSYNEQFF
>TRBJ2-1|NA|TRBV29-1|many
TGCAGCGTTGCCGGGGGCGTTTACAATGAGCAGTTCTTC
CSVAGGVYNEQFF
>TRBJ1-3|NA|TRBV4-2|NA
TGTGCCAGCAGCCAAGAATTGAGTCTCTCTGGAAACACCATATATTTT
CASSQELSLSGNTIYF
>TRBJ1-4|NA|TRBV19|NA
TGTGCCAGTAATATAGGGTTGGATGAAAAACTGTTTTTT
CASNIGLDEKLFF
>TRBJ2-7|NA|TRBV6-1|many
TGTGCCAGCCTTCTTCGGGGTGGCGAGCAGTACTTC
CASLLRGGEQYF
>TRBJ2-1|NA|TRBV15|few
TGTGCCACCAGCAGAGATTTGGGGGTTAATGAGCAGTTCTTC
CATSRDLGVNEQFF
>TRBJ1-5|NA|TRBV5-1|many
TGCGCCAGCAGCTTGAAAATCCGACAGAAAGAGCCCCAGCATTTT
CASSLKIRQKEPQHF
>TRBJ1-4|NA|TRBV20-1|few
TGCAGTGCTAGGTGGCCCAATGATGAAAAACTGTTTTTT
CSARWPNDEKLFF
>TRBJ1-1|NA|TRBV5-5|NA
TGTGCCAGCAGCTTGGTTGGAGGGGGAGTAACTGAAGCTTTCTTT
CASSLVGGGVTEAFF
>TRBJ2-1|TRBD2|TRBV6-2/TRBV6-3|many
TGTGCCAGCAGTCCCCTCGCTAGCGGGAGACGGAATGAGCAGTTCTTC
CASSPLASGRRNEQFF
>TRBJ1-2|NA|TRBV5-1|many
TGCGCCAGCAGCTGGGGCTCGGCGTATAACTATGGCTACACCTTC
CASSWGSAYNYGYTF
>TRBJ2-3|TRBD2|TRBV9|few
TGTGCCAGCAGCCCCCGCCGATCTAGCGGGAGGGGAGATACGCAGTATTTT
CASSPRRSSGRGDTQYF
>TRBJ1-1|TRBD1|TRBV19|many
TGTGCCAGTAGTATTACAGGGGGGTTGGGGACTGAAGCTTTCTTT
CASSITGGLGTEAFF
>TRBJ2-1|TRBD2|TRBV6-1|many
TGTGCCATCGGTTCGGGACTAGCGGCACCGGGGCAGTTCTTC
CAIGSGLAAPGQFF
>TRBJ2-1|NA|TRBV7-7|many
TGTGCTAGCAGTCCGGGACACATGGGGTTCAATGAGCAGTTCTTC
CASSPGHMGFNEQFF
>TRBJ1-3|NA|TRBV13|many
TGTGCCAGCAGCTTAGGCCGGGGAAGTCGGACCATATATTTT
CASSLGRGSRTIYF
>TRBJ2-3|TRBD2|TRBV7-2|many
TGTGCCAGCAGCTTTCAATTACTAGCGGGGATAGCTAGCACAGATACGCAGTATTTT
CASSFQLLAGIASTDTQYF